This is a list of T cell receptor beta chains from one sample in a study of blood T cell repertoires in COVID-19. Using immunoSEQ multiplex PCR, the repertoire was profiled, and TCRdb retains in-frame clones only, with some absent. The repertoire holds around 170,000 clones, approximately 90% seen once, with about a quarter in the top ten. The sequencing input was peripheral blood. These receptors originate from a man aged 60 to 75 with acute or convalescent COVID-19. The CDR3 runs from the conserved cysteine through the conserved F or W. The D gene is left open where the match is weak. Only part of the rows carry a size: once, few, many, or a class if the clone is expanded.

>.|.|TRBV5-1|TRBJ1-6
TGCGCCAGCAGCTTGGAACAACCGGGGAATTCACCCCTCCACTTT
CASSLEQPGNSPLHF
>.|.|TRBV18|TRBJ1-2
TGTGCCAGCTCACCATTAGCCGAAACCCTCTATGGCTACACCTTC
CASSPLAETLYGYTF
>.|.|TRBV29-1|TRBJ2-7
TGCAGCGTTGAGTGGGGACATTCCTACGAGCAGTACTTC
CSVEWGHSYEQYF
>.|.|TRBV3-1/TRBV3-2|TRBJ1-1
TGTGCCAGCAGCAAATACGCGGGGGTAACGAACACTGAAGCTTTCTTT
CASSKYAGVTNTEAFF
>.|.|TRBV7-3|TRBJ1-2
TGTGCCAGCAGCTTAACGCTAAATCTTATTGCCAGGGGTGCGCTTGACTATGGCTACACCTTC
CASSLTLNLIARGALDYGYTF
>.|.|TRBV20-1|TRBJ1-2
TGCAGTGCTAGCGTTGGAGATGGCTACACCTTC
CSASVGDGYTF
>.|.|TRBV19|TRBJ1-1
TGTGCCAGTAGTCCCTGGACAGAGAACACTGAAGCTTTCTTT
CASSPWTENTEAFF
>.|.|TRBV24-1|TRBJ1-6
TGTGCCGCCGAAAGGCAGGGAAAGAATTCACCCCTCCACTTT
CAAERQGKNSPLHF
>TRBD1|.|TRBV29-1|TRBJ2-7
TGCAGCGCTGCCGTGGACAGGGGGGGCGAGCAGTACTTC
CSAAVDRGGEQYF
>.|.|TRBV6-6|TRBJ1-2
TGTGCCAGCAGTTACTCCCGTCCCCCCGTTGACACCTTC
CASSYSRPPVDTF
>TRBD1|.|TRBV20-1|TRBJ1-6
TGCAGTGCTAGTTACTTTGGGACAGGGGGCTCGGGGTCGAATTCACCCCTCCACTTT
CSASYFGTGGSGSNSPLHF
>.|few|TRBV9|TRBJ2-2
TGTGCCAGCAGCGAGGGACACTCCACCGGGGAGCTGTTTTTT
CASSEGHSTGELFF
>TRBD1|.|TRBV12-5|TRBJ1-5
TGTGCTAGTGGTCCCGGGACAGGGCTTACGCCCCAGCATTTT
CASGPGTGLTPQHF
>TRBD2|once|TRBV9|TRBJ2-3
TGTGCCAGCAGCGTACCGACTAGCGGGGGGCCGGGAACAGATACGCAGTATTTT
CASSVPTSGGPGTDTQYF
>TRBD2|.|TRBV7-2|TRBJ2-5
TGTGCCAGCAGTTTCCTAGCGGGAGGGGCGGGGACCCAGTACTTC
CASSFLAGGAGTQYF
>.|few|TRBV27|TRBJ1-2
TGTGCCAGCAGTTTATCCCCAGTGGGGGCGAGCTATGGCTACACCTTC
CASSLSPVGASYGYTF
>TRBD2|.|TRBV5-1|TRBJ2-2
TGCGCCAGCAGCTTGACTGCGGGAGGCATCACCGGGGAGCTGTTTTTT
CASSLTAGGITGELFF
>TRBD1|.|TRBV19|TRBJ2-5
TGTGCCAGTAGTATGGGACAGAGCCAAGAGACCCAGTACTTC
CASSMGQSQETQYF
>TRBD1|.|TRBV24-1|TRBJ1-1
TGTGCCACCAGTGACCCCGGACAGGGGGCTGCTGAAGCTTTCTTT
CATSDPGQGAAEAFF
>TRBD1|.|TRBV7-9|TRBJ1-2
TGTGCCAGCAGCTTAGGGGCAGGGGGGCCTTCAGGAGGCTACACCTTC
CASSLGAGGPSGGYTF
>.|few|TRBV27|TRBJ1-6
TGTGCCAGCAGTTTATATCGCGGTTCACCCCTCCACTTT
CASSLYRGSPLHF
>TRBD2|.|TRBV28|TRBJ2-2
TGTGCCAGCAGTTTCCCTGGGCCTAGCGGGGGAATCGGGGAGCTGTTTTTT
CASSFPGPSGGIGELFF
>.|.|TRBV12-3/TRBV12-4|TRBJ2-2
TGTGCCAGCAGTCAGCGGCGCACCGGGGAGCTGTTTTTT
CASSQRRTGELFF
>.|.|TRBV19|TRBJ1-5
TGTGCCAGTATTCGCCGACAGAGCAATCAGCCCCAGCATTTT
CASIRRQSNQPQHF
>TRBD2|once|TRBV27|TRBJ2-7
TGTGCCAGCAGTTTACTGGCGGGGGCCTACGAGCAGTACTTC
CASSLLAGAYEQYF
>TRBD1|.|TRBV11-1|TRBJ1-2
TGTGCCAGCAGCCAGGACAGGGGGGCCTATGGCTACACCTTC
CASSQDRGAYGYTF
>TRBD1|.|TRBV27|TRBJ1-3
TGTGCCAGCAGTACCACAGGGGTGAACACCATATATTTT
CASSTTGVNTIYF
>.|.|TRBV11-3|TRBJ1-1
TGTGCCAGCAGCCAAGCAACGAACACTGAAGCTTTCTTT
CASSQATNTEAFF
>.|.|TRBV4-1|TRBJ1-1
TGCGCCAGCAGCCAAGATTTCGGGGAAGCTTTCTTT
CASSQDFGEAFF
>TRBD2|.|TRBV6-5|TRBJ2-7
TGTGCCACCGAAGCGGGAGGGAGCCACGAGCAGTACTTC
CATEAGGSHEQYF
>.|.|TRBV6-5|TRBJ2-3
TGTGCCAGCAGTTACGAATATAATTTCCCCCAGGCGCAGTATTTT
CASSYEYNFPQAQYF
>.|once|TRBV6-1|TRBJ1-1
TGTGCCAGCAGTGAAACCAGAGGTACTGAAGCTTTCTTT
CASSETRGTEAFF
>TRBD1|.|TRBV27|TRBJ2-1
TGTGCCAGCGCCATCCTTGCGACAGGGGTTTACAATGAGCAGTTCTTC
CASAILATGVYNEQFF
>TRBD2|.|TRBV9|TRBJ2-3
TGTGCCAGCAGCCCCACCGCTCTAGCGGGGGCGGATACGCAGTATTTT
CASSPTALAGADTQYF
>.|.|TRBV5-1|TRBJ1-1
TGCGCCAGCAGCTTGGTCGGAGGACTTGAAGCTTTCTTT
CASSLVGGLEAFF
>.|.|TRBV21-1|TRBJ2-3
TGTGCCAGCAGCAGCCCCGCCCGGACAACTAGCACAGATACGCAGTATTTT
CASSSPARTTSTDTQYF
>TRBD2|.|TRBV28|TRBJ2-3
TGTGCCAGCAGTTCCCTGCGGGGGGCCGGCACAGATACGCAGTATTTT
CASSSLRGAGTDTQYF
>TRBD2|.|TRBV4-3|TRBJ2-7
TGCGCCAGCAGCCGGACTAGCGGGAGTTACGAGCAGTACTTC
CASSRTSGSYEQYF
>.|.|TRBV5-4|TRBJ1-1
TGTGCCAGCAGCTTAAGCGGGGGGAACACTGAAGCTTTCTTT
CASSLSGGNTEAFF
>.|once|TRBV29-1|TRBJ2-1
TGCAGCGTTGAAGAGACAGCTTACAATGAGCAGTTCTTC
CSVEETAYNEQFF
>TRBD1|.|TRBV6-4|TRBJ2-2
TGTGCCAGCAGACAGGGGGCCACCGGGGAGCTGTTTTTT
CASRQGATGELFF
>TRBD2|.|TRBV9|TRBJ2-7
TGTGCCAGCAGCGTAGGGGGGCTAGCGGGAAACGAGCAGTACTTC
CASSVGGLAGNEQYF
>.|.|TRBV7-5|TRBJ1-1
TGTGCCAGAAGCAAAAACAGGGGAATGAACACTGAAGCTTTCTTT
CARSKNRGMNTEAFF
>TRBD2|once|TRBV18|TRBJ2-1
TGTGCCAGCTCACCCCTTCTAGCGGGGGGGGGCCAGTTCTTC
CASSPLLAGGGQFF
>.|.|TRBV2|TRBJ2-2
TGTGCCAGCATGGAGTCTTTGGTGGCCGGGGAGCTGTTTTTT
CASMESLVAGELFF
>.|.|TRBV30|TRBJ1-3
TGTGCCTGGAGTCGGTCCCGAAACACCATATATTTT
CAWSRSRNTIYF
>TRBD1|.|TRBV7-2|TRBJ2-1
TGTGCCAGCAGCAGGGGACAGGGGCTGGGCAATGAGCAGTTCTTC
CASSRGQGLGNEQFF
>.|.|TRBV19|TRBJ1-1
TGTGCCAGTAGTATCCAGGGGTCAGGTGGGACTGAAGCTTTCTTT
CASSIQGSGGTEAFF
>.|.|TRBV4-1|TRBJ2-3
TGCGCCAGCAGCCGGGGGGACAGCGGACCAGATACGCAGTATTTT
CASSRGDSGPDTQYF
>.|.|TRBV3-1/TRBV3-2|TRBJ1-2
TGTGCCAGCAGCCAGGCAACGGGCTACACCTTC
CASSQATGYTF
>TRBD1|.|TRBV24-1|TRBJ1-6
TGTGCCACCAGTGAGGGGACAGGGAACTCACCCCTCCACTTT
CATSEGTGNSPLHF
>TRBD1|.|TRBV5-1|TRBJ1-5
TGCGCCAGCAGCTGGGGGACAGAAAATCAGCCCCAGCATTTT
CASSWGTENQPQHF
>.|few|TRBV6-5|TRBJ1-1
TGTGCCAGCAGTCCCCCAGGAGGGGCCCTTGAAGCTTTCTTT
CASSPPGGALEAFF
>.|.|TRBV6-5|TRBJ1-2
TGTGCCAGCAGGGATACAGGGTATGGCTACACCTTC
CASRDTGYGYTF
>.|.|TRBV5-1|TRBJ1-1
TGCGCCAGCAGCTTTCAGGCTACGAACACTGAAGCTTTCTTT
CASSFQATNTEAFF
>.|.|TRBV10-3|TRBJ2-1
TGTGCCATCAGTGACCCCCAGGGGGGATCTAGCTCCTACAATGAGCAGTTCTTC
CAISDPQGGSSSYNEQFF
>TRBD1|.|TRBV18|TRBJ2-5
TGTGCCAGCTCACCACCGGGGACAGGGGGAGAGACCCAGTACTTC
CASSPPGTGGETQYF
>.|.|TRBV4-2|TRBJ1-5
TGTGCCAGCAGCCAAGGTGTCGATCAGCCCCAGCATTTT
CASSQGVDQPQHF
>.|.|TRBV7-3|TRBJ1-2
TGTGCCAGCAGCCCTGGGGGGGGCTATGGCTACACCTTC
CASSPGGGYGYTF
>.|.|TRBV5-1|TRBJ1-2
TGCGCCAGCGATACAGGGTACGGTGGCTACACCTTC
CASDTGYGGYTF